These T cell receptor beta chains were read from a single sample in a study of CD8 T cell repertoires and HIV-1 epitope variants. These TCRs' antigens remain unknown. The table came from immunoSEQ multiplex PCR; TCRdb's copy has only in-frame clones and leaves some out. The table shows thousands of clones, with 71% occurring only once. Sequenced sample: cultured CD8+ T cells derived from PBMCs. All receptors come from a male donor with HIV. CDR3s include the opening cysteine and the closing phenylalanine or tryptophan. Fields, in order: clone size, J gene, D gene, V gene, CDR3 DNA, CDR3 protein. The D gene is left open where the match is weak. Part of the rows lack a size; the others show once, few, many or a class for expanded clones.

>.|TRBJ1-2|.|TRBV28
TGTGCCAGCAGTTTATCCGGCGCCGGTGGCTACACCTTC
CASSLSGAGGYTF
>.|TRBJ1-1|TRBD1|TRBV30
TGTGCCTGGTATACAGGGGCCACTGAAGCTTTCTTT
CAWYTGATEAFF
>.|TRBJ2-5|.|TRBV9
TGTGCCAGCAGCGTAGGAGGTCTAGGGGAGACCCAGTACTTC
CASSVGGLGETQYF
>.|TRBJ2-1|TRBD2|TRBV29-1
TGTAGCGTTCGTCAACTAGCGGGAGTGGGCAATGAGCAGTTCTTC
CSVRQLAGVGNEQFF
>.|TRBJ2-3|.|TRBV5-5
TGTGCCAGCAGCTTCGGTGGGGGTACAGATACGCAGTATTTT
CASSFGGGTDTQYF
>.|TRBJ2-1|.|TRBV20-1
TGCAGTGCTAGATGGGGCAATGAGCAGTTCTTC
CSARWGNEQFF
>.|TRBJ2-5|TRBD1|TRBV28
TGTGCCAGCAGACCAACCGGGACAGTTATGTACCAAGAGACCCAGTACTTC
CASRPTGTVMYQETQYF
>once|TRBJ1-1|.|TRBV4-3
TGCGCCAGCAGCCAAGGAGGAAGGAACACTGAAGCTTTCTTT
CASSQGGRNTEAFF
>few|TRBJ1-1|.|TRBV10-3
TGTGCCATCAGTGAGGGGGATACTGAAGCTTTCTTT
CAISEGDTEAFF
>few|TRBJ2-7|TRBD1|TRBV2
TGTGTACCGGGACAGGGATACTACGAGCAGTACTTC
CVPGQGYYEQYF
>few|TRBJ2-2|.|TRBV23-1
TGCGCCAGCAGTCAATCGACCCTCTACACCGGGGAGCTGTTTTTT
CASSQSTLYTGELFF
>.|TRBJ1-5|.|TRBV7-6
TGTGCCAGCAGCCCCGACGTTAGCAATCAGCCCCAGCATTTT
CASSPDVSNQPQHF
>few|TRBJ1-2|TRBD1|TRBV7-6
TGTGCCAGCAGCGTAGGGACAGGTGCTGACTATGGCTACACCTTC
CASSVGTGADYGYTF
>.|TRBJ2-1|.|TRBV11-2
TGTGCCAGCAGCTTAGACGGTGCCAGTGAGCAGTTCTTC
CASSLDGASEQFF
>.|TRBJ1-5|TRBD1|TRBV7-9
TGTGCCAGCAGCTTAGGGACAGGATCCTATAGCAATCAGCCCCAGCATTTT
CASSLGTGSYSNQPQHF
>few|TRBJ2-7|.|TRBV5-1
TGCGCCAGCGAAGGGGATTCCTACGAGCAGTACTTC
CASEGDSYEQYF
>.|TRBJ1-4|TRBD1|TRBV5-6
TGTGCCAGCAGCTTGGGTTTGGACAGGGGACAGTTTTTT
CASSLGLDRGQFF
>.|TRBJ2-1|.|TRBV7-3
TGTGCCAGCAGCCCTTCGGGAAACAATGAGCAGTTCTTC
CASSPSGNNEQFF
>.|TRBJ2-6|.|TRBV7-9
TGTGCCAGCAGCAGTACAGACGGAGTTAGGGCCAACGTCCTGACTTTC
CASSSTDGVRANVLTF
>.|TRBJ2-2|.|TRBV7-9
TGTGCCAGCAGCCTTCAGGACGGGGAGCTGTTTTTT
CASSLQDGELFF
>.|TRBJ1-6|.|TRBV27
TGTGCCAGCAGCCCTCAAAATTCACCCCTCCACTTT
CASSPQNSPLHF
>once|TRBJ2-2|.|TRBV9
TGTGCCAGCGGCCAAGACACCGGGGAGCTGTTTTTT
CASGQDTGELFF
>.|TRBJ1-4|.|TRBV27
TGTGCCAGCAGATTCTCCGGGATTAATGAAAAACTGTTTTTT
CASRFSGINEKLFF
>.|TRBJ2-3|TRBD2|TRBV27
TGTGCCAGCAGATTCACCGGGACTAGCGCTACAGATACGCAGTATTTT
CASRFTGTSATDTQYF
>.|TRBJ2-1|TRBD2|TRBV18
TGTGCCAGCTCGCTAGCGGGGGGGCCGGACAATGAGCAGTTCTTC
CASSLAGGPDNEQFF
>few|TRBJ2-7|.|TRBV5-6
TGTGCCAGCAGCTTGGCCGGCAGCGCCTACGAGCAGTACTTC
CASSLAGSAYEQYF
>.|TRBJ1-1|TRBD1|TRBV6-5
TGTGCCAGCAGTTACGCGAACAGGGGGATGAACACTGAAGCTTTCTTT
CASSYANRGMNTEAFF
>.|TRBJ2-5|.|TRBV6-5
TGTGCCAGCAGTTACTCGGGAGATCCAGAGACCCAGTACTTC
CASSYSGDPETQYF
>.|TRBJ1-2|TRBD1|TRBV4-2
TGTGCCAGCAGCCTAGGGGACAGCGGGAGGGGTGGCTACACCTTC
CASSLGDSGRGGYTF
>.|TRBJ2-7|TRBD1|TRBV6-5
TGTGCCAGCAGTTATACAGGGGGCGCCTACGAGCAGTACTTC
CASSYTGGAYEQYF
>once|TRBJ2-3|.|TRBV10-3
TGTGCCATCAGTGAGACGATTAACACAGATACGCAGTATTTT
CAISETINTDTQYF
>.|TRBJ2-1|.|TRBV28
TGTGCCAGCAGTTTATCCGCTGACGCCTACAATGAGCAGTTCTTC
CASSLSADAYNEQFF
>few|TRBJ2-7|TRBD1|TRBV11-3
TGTGCCAGCAGTTATACAGGGGACGAGCAGTACTTC
CASSYTGDEQYF
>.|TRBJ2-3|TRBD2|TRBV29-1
TGCAGCGTTGGCGGGACTAGCGGCCAGCTAGGAGATACGCAGTATTTT
CSVGGTSGQLGDTQYF
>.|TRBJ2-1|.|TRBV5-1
TGCGCCAGCAGCCCACCTAGCGTAGAGCAGTTCTTC
CASSPPSVEQFF
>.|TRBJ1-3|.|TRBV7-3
TGTGCCAGCAGCTTATTGGCAGGCCTTTTTCCTAAACGAAACACCATATATTTT
CASSLLAGLFPKRNTIYF
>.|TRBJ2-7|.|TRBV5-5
TGTGCCAGCAGCTTGAAGGGGTACGAGCAGTACTTC
CASSLKGYEQYF
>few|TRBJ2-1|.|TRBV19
TGTGCCAGTAAAGGAAGCGGGACAGAGCAGTTCTTC
CASKGSGTEQFF
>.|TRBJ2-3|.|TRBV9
TGTGCCAGCAGCGTAGAGTCAGGCCGAAGCACAGATACGCAGTATTTT
CASSVESGRSTDTQYF
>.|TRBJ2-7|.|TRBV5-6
TGTGCCAGCAGCCTACAGGGAATCTCCTACGAGCAGTACTTC
CASSLQGISYEQYF
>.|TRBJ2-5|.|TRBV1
TGCACCAGCAGTCCTGGAGGAGACTTCGGGGCTAGCGGAAAACAAGAGACCCAGTACTTC
CTSSPGGDFGASGKQETQYF
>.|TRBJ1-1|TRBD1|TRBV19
TGTGCCAGTAGTATCGGCAGGGGGGACACTGAAGCTTTCTTT
CASSIGRGDTEAFF
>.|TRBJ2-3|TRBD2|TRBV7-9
TGTGCCAGCAGCTTGAGCGGGAGGTCAGATACGCAGTATTTT
CASSLSGRSDTQYF
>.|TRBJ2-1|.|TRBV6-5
TGTGCCAGCTGGGACTTGACTGAGCAGTTCTTC
CASWDLTEQFF
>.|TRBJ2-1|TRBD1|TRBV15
TGTGCCACCAGCATTACGACAGGGGTTGTGGACAATGAGCAGTTCTTC
CATSITTGVVDNEQFF
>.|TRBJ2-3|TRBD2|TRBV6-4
TGTGCCAGCAGTGACGGACTAGCGGGGGGGCATACGCAGTATTTT
CASSDGLAGGHTQYF
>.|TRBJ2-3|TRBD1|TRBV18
TGTGCCAGCTCACCACTAGGGGGCAGTACCACAGATACGCAGTATTTT
CASSPLGGSTTDTQYF
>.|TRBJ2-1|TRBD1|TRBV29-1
TGCAGCGTCATGGGAGGGACAGGGGAGAATGAGCAGTTCTTC
CSVMGGTGENEQFF
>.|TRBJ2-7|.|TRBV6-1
TGTGCCAGCAGTGCTCGGGACAACGGCTACGAGCAGTACTTC
CASSARDNGYEQYF
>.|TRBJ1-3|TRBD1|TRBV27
TGTGCCAGCACCCAATCCGGGACAGGAGGAAACACCATATATTTT
CASTQSGTGGNTIYF
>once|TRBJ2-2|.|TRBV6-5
TGTGCCAGCAGTTACGGGCAGGTCGACACCGGGGAGCTGTTTTTT
CASSYGQVDTGELFF
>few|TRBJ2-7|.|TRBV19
TGTGCCAGTAGTATCGGTATGGATAACCACGAGCAGTACTTC
CASSIGMDNHEQYF
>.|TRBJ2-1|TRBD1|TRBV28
TGTGCCAGCAGTTCCGTCCAGGGGGATTACAATGAGCAGTTCTTC
CASSSVQGDYNEQFF
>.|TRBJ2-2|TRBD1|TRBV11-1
TGTGCCAGCAGCGTGACAGGGTCCGGGGAGCTGTTTTTT
CASSVTGSGELFF
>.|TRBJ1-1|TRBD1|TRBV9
TGTGCCAGCAGCGTAGGGACAGGGAGCCTTGAAGCTTTCTTT
CASSVGTGSLEAFF
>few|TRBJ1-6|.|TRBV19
TGTGCCACCCTGGCAGACGGGAGTTCACCCCTCCACTTT
CATLADGSSPLHF
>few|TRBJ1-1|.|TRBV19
TGTGCCAGTAGTATTGGCGGGGCAGCCCTTGAAGCTTTCTTT
CASSIGGAALEAFF
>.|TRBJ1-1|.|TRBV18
TGTGCCAGCTCCCGGATAGTCCCCCTCGTTAAGCCTGAAGCTTTCTTT
CASSRIVPLVKPEAFF
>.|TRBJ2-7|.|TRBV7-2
TGTGCCAGCAGCTTACACAGCGGAGGATTGTACGAGCAGTACTTC
CASSLHSGGLYEQYF
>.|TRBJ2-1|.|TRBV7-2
TGTGCCAGCAGCGCCTTCTCTTCCGGTGAGCAGTTCTTC
CASSAFSSGEQFF